This T cell receptor (beta chain) was sequenced for a study of cytomegalovirus exposure and HLA in healthy donors. Deletions cut 2 bases from V and 5 bases from J, with 14 bases between. Germline CDR1 GTSNPN, CDR2 SVGIG (reference sequence). The CDR3 runs to 14 residues. The data were produced by immunoSEQ multiplex PCR, yet TCRdb's version contains in-frame clones alone and is incomplete. The table lists more than 85,000 clones, about 95% of them singletons. The chain uses TRBV30 and TRBJ2-3, with D possibly being TRBD2 (5 bases). Sample: PBMCs. This clonotype originated in a woman aged 18-30 years in good health and CMV-seronegative. The CDR3 reads CAWSPTSHGDTQYF. CDR3 DNA sequence: TGTGCCTGGAGTCCTACTAGTCATGGAGATACGCAGTATTTT.